This T cell receptor (beta chain) was recovered during a study of identical twins. Donors uniformly comprised healthy Caucasians. Details on this clonotype: The CDR3 does not end in the conserved phenylalanine or tryptophan, so this is likely a read error.

MiXCR was run by TCRdb on the 5' RACE reads, yielding one entry per CDR3 protein. Among under 400,000 distinct CDR3 sequences, 9% to 10% were seen once, and the ten largest hold roughly 8.9%. V lost 2 bases and J lost 5, with 6 bases in between. The length of the CDR3 is 12 residues. Sequencing was done on a sample of naive T cells sorted from blood. The V call is TRBV12-3 or TRBV12-4, the J call TRBJ2-5, with unresolved D. The receptor was derived from a woman in her forties or fifties in good health. In nucleotides, the CDR3 is TGTGCCAGCAGTTTACCCGGGGAGACCCAGTACTGC. Its translation: CASSLPGETQYC.